This T cell receptor beta chain stems from a study of identifying expanded T cells in peripheral blood. Trimming took 1 base from V and 4 from J, leaving 13 bases between them. This CDR3 is built from 15 residues. CDR1 and CDR2 from the germline V gene are LNHDA and SQIVND (reference sequence). Sequenced by immunoSEQ multiplex PCR; TCRdb stores in-frame clones only, minus some. This sample has 55,000 to 60,000 clones, with approximately 89% found just once. Sequencing was done on a sample of blood. The V and J genes are TRBV19 and TRBJ1-2; possibly TRBD1 for D (5 bases). This TCR was sampled from a person aged 18 to 70 in good health. This CDR3 is CASSIGAGPSYGYTF. In DNA form, the CDR3 reads TGTGCCAGTAGTATAGGGGCGGGGCCGTCCTATGGCTACACCTTC. The whole variable domain, filled in from reference TRBV19 and TRBJ1-2, reads DGGITQSPKYLFRKEGQNVTLSCEQNLNHDAMYWYRQDPGQGLRLIYYSQIVNDFQKGDIAEGYSVSREKKESFPLTVTSAQKNPTAFYLCASSIGAGPSYGYTFGSGTRLTVV.